One sample yielded the 10 T cell receptor beta chains listed below, sequenced in a study of control samples from healthy donors and cancer patients. TCRdb's table, derived via immunoSEQ multiplex PCR, lists solely in-frame clones and lacks some. This table has roughly 50,000 clones, 95% to 96% appearing once. Sequenced material: blood. The origin of the receptors is a woman under 40 in good health.

The V gene is TRBV19, the J gene TRBJ2-2, with TRBD2 as a possible D gene (5 bases). CDR1 and CDR2 from the germline V gene are LNHDA and SQIVND (reference sequence). Between the trimmed V and J ends, which lost 5 bases and 6 bases, there was a span of 13 bases. The CDR3 totals 14 residues. Here the CDR3 reads CASSAILSAGELFF. The DNA of the CDR3 is TGTGCCAGTAGTGCTATCCTTAGCGCCGGGGAGCTGTTTTTT.

This clone showed up just once. The chain uses TRBV25-1 and TRBJ2-5; the D gene is possibly TRBD2 (6 bases). The ends were cut back, 5 bases at V and 4 bases at J, with 20 bases in the middle. Germline V gene sequence: CDR1 MGHDK, CDR2 SYGVNS. This CDR3 region has 16 residues. This chain's CDR3 is CASSSSGSPGRETQYF. The CDR3 region has the DNA TGTGCCAGCAGTTCCTCCGGGAGCCCGGGGAGAGAGACCCAGTACTTC. Full variable domain (missing parts from reference TRBV25-1 and TRBJ2-5): EADIYQTPRYLVIGTGKKITLECSQTMGHDKMYWYQQDPGMELHLIHYSYGVNSTEKGDLSSESTVSRIRTEHFPLTLESARPSHTSQYLCASSSSGSPGRETQYFGPGTRLLVL.

For the CDR3, the DNA is TGTGCCAGCAGCCTCTCAGTGAGTTACTACGAGCAGTACTTC. Its translation: CASSLSVSYYEQYF. This rearrangement joins TRBV13 to TRBJ2-7, with no clear D. The V gene lost 5 bases and the J gene lost 3 bases, with 14 bases spanning the gap. Germline V CDR1 and CDR2: PRHDT, FYEKMQ (reference sequence). The CDR3 has 14 residues.

The V call is TRBV18, the J call TRBJ1-3, with 7 bases aligning to TRBD1. Germline CDR1 KGHSH, CDR2 LQKENI. The CDR3 runs to 14 residues. The V and J ends lost 4 bases and 3 bases, in that order; junction bases with no gene match: 3. The DNA for the CDR3 is TGTGCCAGCTCACTAGGGACAGATGGAAACACCATATATTTT. This sequence encodes CASSLGTDGNTIYF.

This sequence joins TRBV11-2 and TRBJ2-2; D assignment may be TRBD1 or TRBD2 (5 bases each). This CDR3 has 15 residues. Per germline, CDR1 SGHAT and CDR2 FQNNGV. The V gene lost 5 bases and the J gene lost 4 bases, with 14 bases spanning the gap. Here the CDR3 reads CASSPWDGTTGELFF. CDR3 nucleotides: TGTGCCAGCAGCCCCTGGGACGGAACCACCGGGGAGCTGTTTTTT.

The chain carries TRBV5-1 and TRBJ1-1; D uncertain. Germline loops: CDR1 SGHRS, CDR2 YFSETQ. V lost 0 bases, J lost 1 base, and 13 bases lay in between. CDR3 length: 16 residues. The CDR3 DNA reads as TGCGCCAGCAGCTTGGCGTCAGCCCAAAAGAACACTGAAGCTTTCTTT. It specifies CASSLASAQKNTEAFF.

This sequence joins TRBV9 and TRBJ2-7, with a possible D match to TRBD2 (5 bases). Per the germline V gene, CDR1 is SGDLS and CDR2 is YYNGEE. V was shortened by 3 bases and J by 2 bases, with 9 bases between the two germline ends. The CDR3 has 13 amino acids. CDR3 sequence reads: CASSDGLTYEQYF. CDR3 DNA sequence: TGTGCCAGCAGCGATGGACTTACCTACGAGCAGTACTTC.

As DNA, the CDR3 is TGTGCCAGTAGTACCCGTTTCGTTACAGGGCTGAACACTGAAGCTTTCTTT. Translated, it gives CASSTRFVTGLNTEAFF. J is TRBJ1-1 and V is TRBV19; D may be TRBD1 (6 bases). CDR3 size: 17 residues. The V end was cut by 4 bases, the J end by 0 bases, with 18 bases between. Germline CDR1 is LNHDA and CDR2 is SQIVND (reference sequence).

This chain links TRBV12-3 or TRBV12-4 with TRBJ2-1; D is unresolved. Trimming took off 5 bases at V and 8 bases at J, with 13 bases between the two ends. This CDR3 has 13 residues. CDR3 protein: CASSQRSGYEQFF. The CDR3 coding sequence is TGTGCCAGCAGTCAGCGATCTGGCTATGAGCAGTTCTTC.

CDR3 loop: CASSQDRIGELPEAFF. The CDR3 coding sequence is TGCGCCAGCAGCCAAGACCGAATAGGGGAGTTACCTGAAGCTTTCTTT. The V and J genes are TRBV4-1 and TRBJ1-1, with D possibly TRBD1 on 5 matching bases. Germline loops: CDR1 MGHRA, CDR2 YSYEKL. The CDR3 is made up of 16 amino acids. Between the trimmed V and J ends, which lost 0 bases and 6 bases, there was a span of 17 bases.